This entry features one T cell receptor beta chain sequence. The CDR3 contains 20 residues. V dropped 5 bases and J dropped 4 bases, with 31 bases sitting between them. Germline V CDR1 and CDR2: SGHAT, FQNNGV. It was from about 19-30 mg of unsorted bulk tissue that RNA and DNA were co-extracted. Priming with a constant-region primer yielded TCR beta cDNA from 450 to 550 ng total RNA. Libraries covering TCR beta were generated through three nested multiplex PCR rounds (using a slightly modified ARM-PCR). Use of TRBV1-TRBV30 forward primers with a C-beta reverse primer characterized the first two PCR rounds, which lasted ten to eleven cycles each. TCRdb itself ran the multiplex PCR reads through MiXCR, one entry per CDR3 protein. The sample carries about 54,000 distinct CDR3 sequences, about 70% recorded once. This record comes from a study of tumor-infiltrating lymphocytes in primary liver carcinoma.

This receptor was identified in a middle-aged man with primary liver carcinoma and hepatitis B virus infection. The J gene is TRBJ2-3, the V gene TRBV11-2; the D gene is possibly TRBD2 (5 bases). Sequenced sample: liver tumor tissue from sampling region 2. Subset denoted: tumor region T2, inferior pole. The CDR3 spells CASSPDDSLQIARSSDTQYF. CDR3 DNA: TGTGCCAGCAGCCCCGATGACTCCCTGCAGATAGCGAGGAGCTCAGATACGCAGTATTTT. The entire variable domain, with the rest obtained from reference TRBV11-2 and TRBJ2-3, is as follows: EAGVAQSPRYKIIEKRQSVAFWCNPISGHATLYWYQQILGQGPKLLIQFQNNGVVDDSQLPKDRFSAERLKGVDSTLKIQPAKLEDSAVYLCASSPDDSLQIARSSDTQYFGPGTRLTVL.